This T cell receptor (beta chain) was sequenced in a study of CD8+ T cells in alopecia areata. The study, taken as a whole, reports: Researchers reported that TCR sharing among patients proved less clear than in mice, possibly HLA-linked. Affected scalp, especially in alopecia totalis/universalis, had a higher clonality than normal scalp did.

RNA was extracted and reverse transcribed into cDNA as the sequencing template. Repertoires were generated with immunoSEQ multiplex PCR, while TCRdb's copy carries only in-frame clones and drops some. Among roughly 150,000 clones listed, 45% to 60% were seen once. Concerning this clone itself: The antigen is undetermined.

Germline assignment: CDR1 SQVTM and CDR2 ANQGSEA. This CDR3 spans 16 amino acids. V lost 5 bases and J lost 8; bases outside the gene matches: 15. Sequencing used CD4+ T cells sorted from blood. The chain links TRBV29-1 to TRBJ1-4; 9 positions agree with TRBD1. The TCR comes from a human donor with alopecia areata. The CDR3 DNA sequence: TGCAGCGTTTCTCCGGGACAGGGACTCGCAACCGAAAAACTGTTTTTT. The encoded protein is CSVSPGQGLATEKLFF. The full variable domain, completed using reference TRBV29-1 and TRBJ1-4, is SAVISQKPSRDICQRGTSLTIQCQVDSQVTMMFWYRQQPGQSLTLIATANQGSEATYESGFVIDKFPISRPNLTFSTLTVSNMSPEDSSIYLCSVSPGQGLATEKLFFGSGTQLSVL.